Reported below is one T cell receptor beta chain. This clone was picked up a small number of times. Its antigen is still unknown. Base qualities are not recorded, but no much larger clone differs from it by a single base. These data belong to a study of shared clonotypes between healthy human individuals (dated by TCRdb to 2020 to 2022). The study in broad terms: The cohort comprised two women and a few men aged 18 to 49 years. The study deeply sequenced blood TCR repertoires of about five healthy adults to estimate repertoire size and the extent of clonotype sharing between individuals. Per donor, leukapheresis produced somewhere between about 0.9 and 9 billion PBMCs. For each donor, CD4 naive and CD4 memory were each given three plates, CD8 naive was given two plates, and CD8 memory was given one plate. Different laboratories and diverse techniques were used to prepare libraries and sequence TCR repertoires, to increase sequencing depth and limit assay-specific biases.

The CDR1 and CDR2 encoded by the germline V gene (reference sequence) are MNHEY and SMNVEV. Trimming removed 8 bases from V and 2 bases from J, leaving 10 bases between the germline ends. Counted from cysteine to phenylalanine, this CDR3 has 13 amino acids. Of all the DNA, just the CDR3 is kept, 39 bases in frame from base 1. Using the deep immunoSEQ assay, TCR CDR3 regions were amplified from genomic DNA by multiplex PCR. Extracted genomic DNA from each cell subset was spread evenly across all wells of several immunoSEQ 96-well plates, with each plate serving as a replicate. For sorted subsets, about 200 ng genomic DNA, equal to 30,000 to 35,000 T cell genomes, was loaded into each replicate PCR. Purified libraries were quantified with a Qubit 3.0 fluorometer, sized on a Bioanalyzer 2100, and re-quantified with the KAPA Library Quantification kit. Every immunoSEQ 96-well plate was sequenced on a separate single-read 150-cycle Illumina NextSeq 550 flow cell. On the study's bioinformatics: Because only junctional sequences without quality scores were contained in the immunoSEQ output, filtering matching that applied to full-length reads could not be performed. Sequences were annotated with PyIR, a Python wrapper for IgBLAST v1.9, using IMGT germline references to assign V/J genes and CDR3. Reads were removed for weak V/J assignments (E-value above 1e-6), missing CDR3, stop codons, out-of-frame junctions, or ambiguous translated residues. A V3J clonotype was defined by an identical inferred V gene, J gene, and CDR3 amino acid sequence. To compute the percentage overlap between repertoires, the number of shared unique clonotypes was divided by the size of the smaller repertoire. Repertoire richness was assessed with RTK rarefaction, the Chao1 estimator, and Recon v2.1 estimates of unobserved clonotypes. Generation probabilities were computed with OLGA for all TCRbeta clonotypes obtained by the gDNA method from several donors. TCRdb took this table from immuneACCESS and kept in-frame rearrangements with V and J called. Such tables lack part of the clones; where checked against another copy, unresolved V genes explain under half of the gap, and the rest is unexplained. D and trimming were read from the DNA, whereas the V and J calls and clone size are those reported in that table. The sample profile shows some 2.1 million clones; over 85% of them were found once. 1.5% to 2% of the sample is taken by the ten largest.

General conclusions and limits of the study: Sampling was restricted to blood, and TCR repertoires in tissue are likely to differ from TCR repertoires in blood. Even with the large sequencing depth, rarefaction of the sorted-subset datasets indicated that sequencing was incomplete. Because the study included a small number of donors, the genetic and exposure-history diversity represented was limited. Sharing across several donors was observed for around 5% of naive CD4, over 3% of naive CD8, roughly 2.3% of memory CD4, and around 0.44% of memory CD8 clonotypes. Naive subsets generally had larger estimated clonotype richness than memory subsets did. Pairwise subsampling led to the expectation that sequencing depth would affect the degree of clonotype sharing among donors. Higher generation probabilities were observed for clonotypes shared by all four sorted-subset donors than for non-shared clonotypes.

CD8 naive samples were CD45RO-negative cells positively selected for CCR7, giving a CD45RA+CCR7+ population that excluded TemRA cells. Healthy HIV-negative adults with no recently reported acute infections or vaccinations were included as donors. Every donor was a Caucasian adult living in Nashville, Tennessee, USA. After blood collection by leukapheresis, PBMCs were isolated using Ficoll-Histopaque density gradient centrifugation and then cryopreserved in the vapor phase of liquid nitrogen. Purity and quantity of every magnetically sorted T cell population were checked by analytical flow cytometry. Genomic DNA was isolated from every sorted fraction and measured by UV absorbance on a Nanodrop 2000c.

The rearranged chain carries TRBV27 and TRBJ1-3; the D gene is possibly TRBD1, with 6 bases matching. Source material: naive CD8+ T cells from PBMCs. What the cell subset or site label conveys for this sample: CD45RA+CCR7+. The source is a man aged 18 to 30 in good health. Some clones in this sample may be carry-over from other donors' samples. The CDR3 reads as follows: CASRQVPGNTIYF. The base sequence is TGTGCCAGCCGACAGGTCCCTGGAAACACCATATATTTT.